The present entry profiles one TCR beta chain with its context. These data come from a study of T cell changes during pregnancy in multiple sclerosis. The CDR3 loop spans 15 amino acids. V shed 4 bases and J shed 3 bases, with 13 bases lying between them. Germline-derived CDR1 and CDR2 are SGDLS and YYNGEE. Assay used: immunoSEQ multiplex PCR; TCRdb lists only in-frame clones, some missing. Of under 80,000 clones listed, approximately 93% are singletons. Sequenced material: peripheral blood, taken in the second trimester of pregnancy. The sequence was obtained from a female donor with multiple sclerosis, enrolled in a pregnancy study. The gene calls are TRBV9 and TRBJ1-4; possible D gene TRBD1, 6 bases. The CDR3, as DNA: TGTGCCAGCAGCCAGGGGTGGGGGTCTAATGAAAAACTGTTTTTT. As protein: CASSQGWGSNEKLFF.